This T cell receptor beta chain was profiled in a study of T cells after yellow fever vaccination. Study-wide findings and caveats: Subsequent to the booster, the majority of primary-vaccination clones reappeared (around 97% CD4, 70% to 90% CD8).

The ends were cut back, 2 bases at V and 2 bases at J, with 14 bases in the middle. Germline CDR1 is SGHRS and CDR2 is YFSETQ. The CDR3 runs to 15 residues. A single record per CDR3 protein comes from TCRdb applying MiXCR to the 5' RACE reads. Of 400,000 to 450,000 distinct CDR3 sequences in the sample, around 20% were seen once. As concerns this clonotype: As yet, its antigen is unknown.

The genes are TRBV5-1 and TRBJ2-7, with unresolved D. The input for sequencing was PBMCs, taken before the yellow fever booster vaccination. The TCR was taken from a man between 18 and 35 years old who received the YFV17D yellow fever vaccine. The CDR3, as DNA: TGCGCCAGCAGCTTAGGGCAGCCGCAGACCTACGAGCAGTACTTC. It encodes CASSLGQPQTYEQYF. Variable domain in full (rest from reference TRBV5-1 and TRBJ2-7): KAGVTQTPRYLIKTRGQQVTLSCSPISGHRSVSWYQQTPGQGLQFLFEYFSETQRNKGNFPGRFSGRQFSNSRSEMNVSTLELGDSALYLCASSLGQPQTYEQYFGPGTRLTVT.